This T cell receptor (beta chain) was observed in a study of shared clonotypes between healthy human individuals. Positively selected for CCR7, the CD45RO-negative cells used as naive CD8 cells excluded terminally differentiated effector memory CD45RA+ cells. Only in-frame clones appear in the TCRdb table, and some are missing; sequencing was by immunoSEQ multiplex PCR. Of just over 2,000,000 clones in the sample, approximately 94% are singletons; the top ten hold 1% to 1.3%. Trimming cost V 3 bases and J 7 bases, with 13 bases left between them. CDR1 LNHDA and CDR2 SQIVND come from the germline V gene (reference sequence). The CDR3 totals 14 residues.

This chain joins TRBV19 and TRBJ2-1; D is unresolved. Specimen: naive CD8+ T cells sorted from blood. This TCR was recovered from a young man in good health. The CDR3 coding sequence is TGTGCCAGTAGTATGGCTAGATCCCCTAATGAGCAGTTCTTC. Translated, it gives CASSMARSPNEQFF.